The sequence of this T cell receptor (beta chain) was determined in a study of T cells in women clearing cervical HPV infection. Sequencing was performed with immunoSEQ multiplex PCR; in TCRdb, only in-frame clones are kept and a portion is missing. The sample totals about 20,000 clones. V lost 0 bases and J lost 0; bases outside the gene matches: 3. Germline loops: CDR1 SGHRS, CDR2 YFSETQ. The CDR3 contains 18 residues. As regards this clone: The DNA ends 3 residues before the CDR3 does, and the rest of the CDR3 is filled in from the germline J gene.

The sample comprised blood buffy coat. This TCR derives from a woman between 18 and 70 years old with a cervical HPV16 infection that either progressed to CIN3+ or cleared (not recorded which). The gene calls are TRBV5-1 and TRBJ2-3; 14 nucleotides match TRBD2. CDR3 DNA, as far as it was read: TGCGCCAGCAGCTTGGACGGGACTAGCGGGAGAAGCACAGATACG. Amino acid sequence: CASSLDGTSGRSTDT. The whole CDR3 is CASSLDGTSGRSTDTQYF.